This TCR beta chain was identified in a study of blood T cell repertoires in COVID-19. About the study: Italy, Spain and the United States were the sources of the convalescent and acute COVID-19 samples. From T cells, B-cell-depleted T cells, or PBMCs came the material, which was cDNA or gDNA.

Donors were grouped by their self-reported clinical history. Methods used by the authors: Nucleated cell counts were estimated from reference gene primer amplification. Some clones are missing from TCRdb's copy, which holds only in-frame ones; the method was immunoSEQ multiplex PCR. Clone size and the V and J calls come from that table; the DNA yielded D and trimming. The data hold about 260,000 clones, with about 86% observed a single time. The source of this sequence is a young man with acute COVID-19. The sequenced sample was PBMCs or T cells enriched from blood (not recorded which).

This CDR3 is CASSLEIGDFNATDTQYF. The DNA for the CDR3 is TGTGCCAGCAGCTTAGAGATTGGGGACTTCAACGCCACAGATACGCAGTATTTT. The chain uses TRBV11-3 and TRBJ2-3; tentatively, D is TRBD2 (6 bases). The CDR3 length is 18 residues. Trimming left V 0 bases short and J 2 bases short, with 18 bases between. The germline CDR1 and CDR2 sequences are SGHNT and YENEEA.